A single sample gave rise to the 13 T cell receptor beta chains below, sequenced in a study of cytomegalovirus exposure and HLA in healthy donors (dated by TCRdb to 2016 to 2017). Library construction relied on the immunoSEQ multiplex PCR assay. A mixture of 60 forward primers for TCR Vbeta segments and 13 reverse primers for TCR Jbeta segments was used in the multiplex PCR. TCRdb obtained this table from immuneACCESS and retained in-frame rearrangements with V and J assigned. These tables miss some clones; where compared with another copy, unresolved V genes account for less than half of the shortfall, and the remainder is unexplained. The sample table holds roughly 88,000 clones, of which roughly 69% were seen once. The ten largest clones represent 2.5% to 3% of the sample. Specimen: PBMCs. These receptors were collected from a middle-aged man in good health and CMV-seronegative.

The chain recombines TRBV9 with TRBJ1-1; D is undetermined. The germline V gene encodes CDR1 SGDLS and CDR2 YYNGEE. V was trimmed by 3 bases and J by 0 bases, leaving 12 bases between them. This CDR3 is 15 amino acids long. CDR3 in DNA: TGTGCCAGCAGCGCTGGAGGAGGCATGAACACTGAAGCTTTCTTT. Protein sequence: CASSAGGGMNTEAFF.

This sequence joins TRBV2 and TRBJ2-2; unclear D gene. Trimming removed 0 bases from V and 8 bases from J, with 13 bases in between. The CDR3 totals 15 residues. Germline CDR1 SNHLY, CDR2 FYNNEI. The CDR3 loop is CASSEAHSPPGELFF. As DNA, the CDR3 is TGTGCCAGCAGTGAAGCGCACAGTCCCCCTGGGGAGCTGTTTTTT.

In this sample, this clone turned up a few times. This chain joins TRBV7-9 and TRBJ2-1, with TRBD1 identical over 11 bases. Germline V gene data show CDR1 as SEHNR and CDR2 as FQNEAQ (reference sequence). The CDR3 is made up of 16 amino acids. V lost 6 bases and J lost 0; bases outside the gene matches: 4. CDR3 protein: CASRSGTGGSYNEQFF. CDR3 nucleotide sequence: TGTGCCAGCAGGTCCGGGACAGGGGGCTCCTACAATGAGCAGTTCTTC. Looking up the rest from reference TRBV7-9 and TRBJ2-1 gives the full variable domain: DTGVSQNPRHKITKRGQNVTFRCDPISEHNRLYWYRQTLGQGPEFLTYFQNEAQLEKSRLLSDRFSAERPKGSFSTLEIQRTEQGDSAMYLCASRSGTGGSYNEQFFGPGTRLTVL.

This clone was picked up one time. The rearrangement uses TRBV5-1 and TRBJ1-1, with D unclear. The CDR3 length is 15 residues. CDR1 is SGHRS, CDR2 YFSETQ, per germline. The V and J ends lost 0 bases and 3 bases respectively, with 12 bases between them. Written as DNA, the CDR3 is TGCGCCAGCAGCTTGGCCGGGTTTGCGGACACTGAAGCTTTCTTT. This sequence encodes CASSLAGFADTEAFF.

This clone has just a few counts. The chain employs TRBV6-6 and TRBJ1-2, with D possibly being TRBD1 (5 bases). CDR1 is MNHNY, CDR2 SVGAGI, per germline (reference sequence). The length of the CDR3 is 15 residues. Trimming pared 5 bases from V and 3 bases from J, leaving 16 bases between. The CDR3 DNA reads as TGTGCCAGCAGTCCCGGACACGACTTAGACTATGGCTACACCTTC. Translation gives CASSPGHDLDYGYTF.

The chain has TRBV10-3 and TRBJ1-6; possible D gene TRBD1, 6 bases. Germline V gives CDR1 ENHRY, CDR2 SYGVKD. The CDR3 loop spans 16 amino acids. The germline V and J ends were trimmed by 0 bases and 3 bases, with 9 bases remaining between them. The DNA for the CDR3 is TGTGCCATCAGTGAGTCACAGGGCGTCTATAATTCACCCCTCCACTTT. Its translation: CAISESQGVYNSPLHF.

The chain links TRBV6-6 to TRBJ2-7; a weak D match, TRBD2 (5 bases). This CDR3 is built from 12 residues. CDR1 and CDR2 (germline): MNHNY, SVGAGI (reference sequence). V was cut by 5 bases and J by 7 bases, with 12 bases left in between. The DNA of the CDR3 is TGTGCCAGCAGTAGGGCGGGCCTTGAGCAGTACGTC. This gives the protein CASSRAGLEQYV.

The rearrangement links TRBV7-8 to TRBJ2-2, with D tentatively TRBD1 (5 bases). Germline loops: CDR1 SGHVS, CDR2 FQNEAQ. Trimming left V 1 base short and J 1 base short, with 10 bases between. CDR3 length: 16 residues. CDR3 in amino acids: CASSLVRTKNTGELFF. For the CDR3, the DNA is TGTGCCAGCAGCTTAGTCCGGACAAAGAACACCGGGGAGCTGTTTTTT.

This clone appeared once. This rearrangement joins TRBV25-1 to TRBJ2-2, with no clear D. Trimming removed 4 bases at V and 9 bases at J, with 6 bases between. Germline V gene sequence: CDR1 MGHDK, CDR2 SYGVNS. The CDR3 runs 11 residues. CDR3 residues: CASSGPRELFF. The CDR3 coding sequence is TGTGCCAGCAGTGGGCCCCGGGAGCTGTTTTTT.

The chain joins TRBV7-3 to TRBJ1-1; 10 bases are shared with TRBD1. J lost 3 bases, V lost 8 bases, and 3 bases had no gene match. Germline assignment: CDR1 SGHTA and CDR2 FQGTGA. The CDR3 is made up of 13 amino acids. The CDR3 sequence is CASGDRGDTEAFF. The CDR3 DNA reads TGTGCCAGCGGGGACAGGGGTGACACTGAAGCTTTCTTT.

With regard to this clone: The junction does not match germline at one end; this may be a read error. The V gene is TRBV7-7, the J gene TRBJ2-5; possibly TRBD1 for D (5 bases). There are 15 residues in the CDR3. CDR1 is SSHAT, CDR2 FNYEAQ, per germline (reference sequence). The DNA for the CDR3 is TGTGCTAGCAGCTTACTTGACAGATCTCAAGAGACCCAGTACTTC. It specifies CASSLLDRSQETQYF.

This clone was seen only a few times. This chain joins TRBV29-1 and TRBJ2-5; 7 nucleotides match TRBD1. The CDR3 covers 14 residues. Germline trimming cut 2 bases from V and 11 bases from J; bases unmatched to any gene: 14. The V gene's germline CDR1 is SQVTM and CDR2 ANQGSEA. The CDR3 loop reads CSVELGTAIGEQYF. The DNA of the CDR3 is TGCAGCGTTGAATTAGGGACAGCGATTGGGGAGCAGTACTTC.

V and J are TRBV4-2 and TRBJ1-2; TRBD1 aligns across 9 bases. The CDR3 totals 16 residues. The germline gives CDR1 LGHNA, CDR2 YNFKEQ. The V gene end was trimmed by 2 bases and the J gene end by 2 bases; junction bases not matched to a gene: 6. The CDR3 DNA reads TGTGCCAGCAGCCAACGGGCCGGGACAGGGAACTATGGCTACACCTTC. It codes for CASSQRAGTGNYGYTF.